The 16 T cell receptor beta chains below come from one sample, sequenced in a study of T cells in Graves' hyperthyroidism and ophthalmopathy. Regions amplified from RNA transcripts were the TCR beta CDR3 regions. HTBI primers were the set used in a first-round RT-PCR of the TCR CDR3. Using its own MiXCR run on the multiplex PCR reads, TCRdb lists one record per CDR3 protein. The table lists a few hundred thousand distinct CDR3 sequences, roughly 13% of them singletons. Sequencing used blood. Every receptor here comes from a woman aged 40 to 55 with Graves' ophthalmopathy.

The gene calls are TRBV20-1 and TRBJ2-7; D not resolved. The CDR3 covers 15 residues. The germline V and J ends were trimmed by 0 bases and 2 bases, with 14 bases remaining between them. Germline values: CDR1 DFQATT, CDR2 SNEGSKA (reference sequence). As DNA, the CDR3 is TGCAGTGCTAGAGATAAGCCTAAGCTTACCTACGAGCAGTACTTC. This sequence encodes CSARDKPKLTYEQYF.

The chain carries TRBV20-1 and TRBJ2-7, with 7 bases lining up with TRBD2. The CDR3 runs to 11 residues. The trim removed 5 bases at V and 6 bases at J, leaving 4 bases unmatched. Germline CDR1 is DFQATT and CDR2 is SNEGSKA (reference sequence). CDR3 sequence: CSAALAAEQYF. The CDR3 DNA reads as TGCAGTGCTGCCCTAGCGGCCGAGCAGTACTTC.

This clonotype was seen ten or more times. The rearrangement joins TRBV7-2 to TRBJ2-5; TRBD1 matches 8 bases. From germline, CDR1 is SGHTA and CDR2 FQGNSA. CDR3 length equals 16 residues. Losses at the gene ends were 1 base for V and 5 bases for J; bases not matched to a gene: 9. CDR3 in DNA: TGTGCCAGCAGCTTAGGGCCGGGACAGGCGGGGGAGACCCAGTACTTC. It is translated as CASSLGPGQAGETQYF.

This clonotype came up many times. This chain joins TRBV6-5 and TRBJ2-7, with 8 nucleotides matching TRBD2. CDR3 length: 15 residues. With 0 bases clipped from V and 4 bases from J, the junction kept 5 bases outside the gene matches. CDR1 is MNHEY, CDR2 SVGAGI, per germline. CDR3 coding DNA: TGTGCCAGCAGTTACTCGGGGGCGGGGGGTTACGAGCAGTACTTC. It translates to CASSYSGAGGYEQYF.

Worth noting for this clonotype: A much larger clone is a single base away; this may be a read error. The chain carries TRBV20-1 and TRBJ1-2; no reliable D call. The CDR3 length is 13 residues. V was cut by 5 bases and J by 8 bases, with 18 bases left in between. The germline V gene encodes CDR1 DFQATT and CDR2 SNEGSKA (reference sequence). The CDR3: CSAFAGLGEGYTF. Here the CDR3 DNA reads TGCAGTGCTTTCGCGGGCCTCGGGGAGGGCTACACCTTC.

This clonotype was seen many times. V gene TRBV2 combines with J gene TRBJ1-5; no clear D. V was cut by 2 bases and J by 3 bases, with 11 bases left in between. Per the germline V gene, CDR1 is SNHLY and CDR2 is FYNNEI. The CDR3 is made up of 15 amino acids. CDR3 in DNA: TGTGCCAGCAGTGAAAGGTTAACAGTCAATCAGCCCCAGCATTTT. Its translation: CASSERLTVNQPQHF.

This clonotype was counted between two and nine times. This chain links TRBV5-5 with TRBJ1-4; tentatively, D is TRBD1 (5 bases). CDR1 SGHKS and CDR2 YYEKEE come from the germline V gene (reference sequence). The CDR3 loop spans 15 amino acids. Trimming stripped 0 bases from V and 8 bases from J, with 14 bases between. CDR3: CASSLAGRLGEKLFF. CDR3 nucleotides: TGTGCCAGCAGCTTGGCGGGACGCCTCGGGGAAAAACTGTTTTTT. Filled out from reference TRBV5-5 and TRBJ1-4, the complete variable domain reads DAGVTQSPTHLIKTRGQQVTLRCSPISGHKSVSWYQQVLGQGPQFIFQYYEKEERGRGNFPDRFSARQFPNYSSELNVNALLLGDSALYLCASSLAGRLGEKLFFGSGTQLSVL.

This clonotype has a count of ten or more. The chain carries TRBV7-8 and TRBJ2-2, with 7 positions matching TRBD2. V shed 5 bases, J shed 8 bases, and the junction held 11 bases outside the gene matches. Germline loops: CDR1 SGHVS, CDR2 FQNEAQ. This CDR3 is 15 amino acids long. CDR3: CASSRRDYRGGELFF. CDR3 nucleotides: TGTGCCAGCAGCCGACGGGACTACCGGGGTGGGGAGCTGTTTTTT.

The chain recombines TRBV28 with TRBJ1-5, with D possibly matching TRBD1 (5 bases). This CDR3 spans 13 amino acids. Trimming cost V 7 bases and J 6 bases, with 13 bases left between them. The germline CDR1 and CDR2 sequences are MDHEN and SYDVKM. In DNA, the CDR3 is TGTGCCAGCAAGAGGGGTCTGCGTCAGCCCCAGCATTTT. Translation gives CASKRGLRQPQHF.

In this sample, this clonotype turned up many times. V usage is TRBV20-1 and J usage is TRBJ2-1; 14 nucleotides match TRBD2. Germline-derived CDR1 and CDR2 are DFQATT and SNEGSKA (reference sequence). The CDR3 totals 13 residues. V gave up 5 bases and J gave up 8 bases; unmatched junction bases: 2. CDR3 DNA sequence: TGCAGTGCTGGGGGACTAGCGGGGGATGAGCAGTTCTTC. Protein product: CSAGGLAGDEQFF.

On this clonotype itself: Just one base apart from a much larger clone, this may be a read error. The V gene is TRBV20-1, the J gene TRBJ2-1; D perhaps matches TRBD2 (6 bases). Germline CDR1 and CDR2: DFQATT and SNEGSKA (reference sequence). V was shortened by 3 bases and J by 6 bases, with 18 bases between the two germline ends. There are 15 residues in the CDR3. In DNA, the CDR3 is TGCAGTGCTAGGTTCCCCCTCGGGAGACTCAATGAGCAGTTCTTC. It specifies CSARFPLGRLNEQFF.

This clonotype was observed many times. The J gene is TRBJ2-5, the V gene TRBV28; D unresolved. The germline gives CDR1 MDHEN, CDR2 SYDVKM. The length of the CDR3 is 16 residues. V was trimmed by 4 bases and J by 2 bases, leaving 17 bases between them. CDR3 amino acids: CASSSVHTDGQETQYF. Here the CDR3 DNA reads TGTGCCAGCAGTTCGGTACATACCGACGGACAAGAGACCCAGTACTTC.

This clonotype was counted many times. This chain connects TRBV2 to TRBJ1-1; TRBD1 agrees at 10 bases. Germline CDR1 reads SNHLY; CDR2 reads FYNNEI. V trimming: 4 bases; J trimming: 7 bases; junction bases outside the gene matches: 3. CDR3 size: 13 residues. CDR3: CASSGQGAHEAFF. CDR3 nucleotide sequence: TGTGCCAGCAGTGGACAGGGGGCCCATGAAGCTTTCTTT.

This clonotype was recorded many times. The chain couples TRBV11-2 to TRBJ1-5, with D maybe TRBD1 (5 bases). The germline V gene encodes CDR1 SGHAT and CDR2 FQNNGV. Trimming pared 3 bases from V and 3 bases from J, leaving 6 bases between. The CDR3 is 13 amino acids. CDR3 DNA: TGTGCCAGCAGCTTGGGACTCAATCAGCCCCAGCATTTT. As protein: CASSLGLNQPQHF.

This clonotype showed up many times. This chain joins TRBV12-3 or TRBV12-4 and TRBJ1-5; 7 nucleotides match TRBD1. The CDR3 spans 13 residues. The trim removed 6 bases at V and 5 bases at J, leaving 4 bases unmatched. The CDR3 nucleotides are TGTGCCAGCAGGCAGACAGGGCATCAGCCCCAGCATTTT. Translation gives CASRQTGHQPQHF.

At least ten counts were recorded for this clonotype. The chain combines TRBV11-2 with TRBJ2-7, with TRBD1 identical over 7 bases. The CDR3 is 14 amino acids. V shed 1 base, J shed 3 bases, and the junction held 3 bases outside the gene matches. The germline gives CDR1 SGHAT, CDR2 FQNNGV. The CDR3 DNA reads as TGTGCCAGCAGCTTAGGGGACAGAGGCTACGAGCAGTACTTC. As protein: CASSLGDRGYEQYF.